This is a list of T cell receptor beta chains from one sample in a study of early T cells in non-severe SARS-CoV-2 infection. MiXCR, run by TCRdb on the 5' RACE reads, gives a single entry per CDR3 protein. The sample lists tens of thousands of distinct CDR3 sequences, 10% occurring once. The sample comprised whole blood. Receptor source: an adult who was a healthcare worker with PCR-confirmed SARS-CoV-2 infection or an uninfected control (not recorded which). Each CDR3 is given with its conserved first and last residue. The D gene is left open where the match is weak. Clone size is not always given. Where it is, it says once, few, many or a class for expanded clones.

CASSPPLAGGSTDTQYF TGCGCCAGCAGCCCACCTCTCGCGGGGGGGTCTACAGATACGCAGTATTTT TRBJ2-3 many TRBD2 TRBV5-1
CASGLAGYRAGGTEAFF TGTGCTAGTGGTTTGGCCGGATACAGGGCTGGGGGCACTGAAGCTTTCTTT TRBJ1-1 - - TRBV12-5
CAISDSSGANVLTF TGTGCCATCAGCGACAGCTCTGGGGCCAACGTCCTGACTTTC TRBJ2-6 - - TRBV10-3
CASSHERDRYNEQFF TGTGCCAGCAGCCATGAACGGGATAGGTACAATGAGCAGTTCTTC TRBJ2-1 - - TRBV14
CASSVFSGTGPGKIETQYF TGTGCCAGTAGTGTATTCTCCGGGACAGGGCCAGGGAAAATCGAGACCCAGTACTTC TRBJ2-5 - TRBD1 TRBV19
CASSLGGGTEAFF TGTGCCAGCAGTTTGGGGGGAGGCACTGAAGCTTTCTTT TRBJ1-1 many - TRBV12-3/TRBV12-4
CAISEFGESTDTQYF TGTGCCATCAGTGAGTTTGGGGAGAGCACAGATACGCAGTATTTT TRBJ2-3 - - TRBV10-3
CASSYSGKNNEQFF TGTGCTAGCAGCTATAGCGGGAAGAACAATGAGCAGTTCTTC TRBJ2-1 few TRBD2 TRBV7-7
CASSEYRGSNYGYTF TGTGCCAGCAGCGAGTACAGGGGTTCTAACTATGGCTACACCTTC TRBJ1-2 few TRBD1 TRBV11-3
CSAEGQGSYEQYF TGCAGCGCCGAGGGACAGGGCTCCTACGAGCAGTACTTC TRBJ2-7 many TRBD1 TRBV29-1
CASSQAGADTQYF TGCGCCAGCAGCCAAGCCGGGGCAGATACGCAGTATTTT TRBJ2-3 - - TRBV4-3
CASSIQATNEKLFF TGTGCCAGTAGTATTCAGGCAACTAATGAAAAACTGTTTTTT TRBJ1-4 many - TRBV19
CASSQGAFYEQYF TGTGCCAGCAGCCAGGGGGCGTTCTACGAGCAGTACTTC TRBJ2-7 - - TRBV3-1
CSAQGQGGYEQYF TGCAGTGCACAGGGACAGGGTGGCTACGAGCAGTACTTC TRBJ2-7 - TRBD1 TRBV20-1
CASSLRPPAGGRDTQYF TGCGCCAGCAGCCTCCGCCCTCCAGCGGGGGGCCGGGATACGCAGTATTTT TRBJ2-3 few TRBD2 TRBV4-1
CASRSHRVESYNEQFF TGTGCCAGCAGGTCTCACAGGGTTGAGTCCTACAATGAGCAGTTCTTC TRBJ2-1 - - TRBV5-8
CASSFVVRVTRYF TGTGCCAGCAGTTTTGTCGTGAGGGTAACGCGGTATTTT TRBJ2-3 few - TRBV12-3/TRBV12-4
CASSQAWKGTEAFF TGCGCCAGCAGCCAAGCTTGGAAGGGCACTGAAGCTTTCTTT TRBJ1-1 few - TRBV4-3
CATNGYTF TGTGCCACTAATGGCTACACCTTC TRBJ1-2 many - TRBV30
CASSMTSGRAGGDTQYF TGTGCCAGCTCTATGACTAGCGGGAGGGCCGGAGGAGATACGCAGTATTTT TRBJ2-3 few TRBD2 TRBV18
CSVELHLAGVVNTQYF TGCAGCGTTGAATTACACCTAGCGGGAGTAGTGAATACGCAGTATTTT TRBJ2-3 - TRBD2 TRBV29-1
CASSLTSSSYEQYF TGCGCCAGCAGCTTGACTAGCAGTTCCTACGAGCAGTACTTC TRBJ2-7 few - TRBV5-1
CASSPDSRTYNEQFF TGTGCCAGCAGTCCCGACTCCCGCACCTACAATGAGCAGTTCTTC TRBJ2-1 - - TRBV6-2/TRBV6-3
CASSYGGRSTGELFF TGTGCCAGCAGCTACGGCGGGAGGTCCACCGGGGAGCTGTTTTTT TRBJ2-2 - TRBD2 TRBV11-2
CASSRLAGGYEQYF TGTGCCAGCAGCCGACTAGCGGGGGGCTACGAGCAGTACTTC TRBJ2-7 few TRBD2 TRBV3-1
CASNTGLAGLSTDTQYF TGTGCCAGCAACACGGGACTAGCGGGGCTAAGCACAGATACGCAGTATTTT TRBJ2-3 many TRBD2 TRBV7-2
CASSQFMGRGDTEAFF TGTGCCAGCAGCCAATTCATGGGGCGAGGGGACACTGAAGCTTTCTTT TRBJ1-1 few - TRBV3-1
CASSQGTVSNYGYTF TGCGCCAGCAGCCAAGGGACAGTCTCTAACTATGGCTACACCTTC TRBJ1-2 many - TRBV4-3
CSVEDGLETQYF TGCAGCGTTGAAGATGGGTTAGAGACCCAGTACTTC TRBJ2-5 - - TRBV29-1
CASTGQGAGEQFF TGTGCCAGTACGGGACAGGGGGCTGGTGAGCAGTTCTTC TRBJ2-1 - TRBD1 TRBV2
CAISDPYEQYF TGTGCCATCAGTGATCCCTACGAGCAGTACTTC TRBJ2-7 many - TRBV10-3
CASQAGSTDTQYF TGTGCCAGCCAAGCGGGCAGCACAGATACGCAGTATTTT TRBJ2-3 - - TRBV19
CASSIRTGGQETQYF TGTGCCAGCAGCATAAGGACAGGGGGCCAAGAGACCCAGTACTTC TRBJ2-5 - TRBD1 TRBV11-1
CSARDQAETQYF TGCAGTGCTAGAGATCAGGCAGAGACCCAGTACTTC TRBJ2-5 - - TRBV20-1
CASSVNRAIEAFF TGTGCCAGCAGTGTCAACAGAGCCATTGAAGCTTTCTTT TRBJ1-1 - - TRBV27